This TCR beta chain emerged from a study of T cells in women clearing cervical HPV infection (dated by TCRdb to between 2017 and 2018). As for the study more broadly: Cases were some 24 women with histologically confirmed HPV16-related CIN3 or worse, including a couple of invasive cancers. Since HLA typing was available for only a few women, HLA type could not be ruled out as a confounder. This exploratory proof-of-principle case-control study, nested within the Guanacaste HPV Natural History Study in Costa Rica, compared TCR repertoires among women with different cervical HPV16 outcomes. Cases were matched to controls by age within five years and by the year the sample was collected. The parent cohort enrolled over 8,500 women aged 18 or older in Guanacaste, Costa Rica, in about 1993 to 1994 and followed the women for six to eight years. For cases, a median interval of approximately 150 days, with an interquartile range of roughly 85 to 220 days, was observed between lesion detection and blood sampling. Cases had a median age of approximately 35 years compared with 38 for controls, and baseline characteristics showed no significant differences between the groups. Five blinded duplicates per group were added as quality controls, giving around 60 samples: approximately 50 participants and 10 replicates. The controls were around 26 women whose single incident HPV16 infection cleared within 12 months with no development of precancer or cancer. Blood from cases was drawn at the visit where the lesion was first identified, while blood from controls was drawn once the infection was no longer detected. Study-level results and caveats: T-cell numbers per sample were unknown, so richness differences could reflect varying T-cell content rather than repertoire biology. Significantly higher TCR repertoire richness was observed in CIN3+ cases than in controls across sequencing depths, whereas no difference in evenness was found. Lower TRBV6-7 relative abundance was observed in cases than in controls (0.11% versus 0.16%; Bonferroni P = 0.0008). Whether associations preceded infection or resulted from infection could not be shown with the cross-sectional design, and effector/memory subsets and HPV-specific T cells were not isolated. Random forest classifiers combining richness and V gene abundances distinguished cases from controls with an estimated AUC of approximately 0.83.

From the cysteine through the phenylalanine, the CDR3 covers 15 amino acids. The DNA covers only part of the CDR3, 36 bases in frame from base 1. CDR1 and CDR2 are read off the germline V gene as SGHRS and YFSETQ. TCR beta CDR3 regions were amplified by multiplex PCR from an average of roughly 1.3 ug genomic DNA per sample using the immunoSEQ assay. The assay corrected primer bias using a complete synthetic TCR repertoire to establish an amplification baseline. The amplicons were sequenced using the Illumina platform. In the source study's methods: Sequences were error-corrected by clustering with frequency ratios and a modified nearest-neighbor algorithm and were then analyzed in the immunoSEQ Analyzer with IMGT gene definitions. At each rarefaction depth, TCR richness and evenness were averaged across 20 rarefaction repeats, and samples with fewer sequences than that depth were excluded. Relative abundances of V, D and J genes were compared between groups using Wilcoxon rank sum tests, with FDR correction applied. Blinded duplicates gave an intraclass correlation of around 96% for TCR richness and an average of about 76% across 70 or so gene segments. The immuneACCESS repertoire file appears here via TCRdb, limited to in-frame rearrangements. These files lack a portion of the clones; in checked studies, under half of the deficit traces to unresolved V genes, and the cause of the others is not known. That table supplies the V and J calls and clone size; D and trimming were determined from the DNA. The data table for this sample lists about 12,000 clones. Approximately 9.3% of the sample is held by the ten biggest clonotypes.

Every participant had a single incident cervical HPV16 infection, and women with prevalent HPV16 infections were excluded. Cervical HPV DNA was detected by MY09/MY11 PCR, and genotyping was performed by dot-blot hybridization. About 14 mL of heparinized blood was centrifuged, after which the buffy coat was aliquoted, frozen at -30 degrees C, and then stored at -80 degrees C. Genomic DNA was extracted from buffy coat specimens using QIAGEN kits. A word on this clone: The antigen it recognizes is unknown. Read data end 3 residues before the CDR3 end; the end is taken from the germline J gene.

Sequenced input: blood buffy coat. The chain is encoded by TRBV5-1 joined to TRBJ1-4, with no reliable assignment of the D segment. The source of this sequence is a woman aged 18 to 75 with a cervical HPV16 infection that either progressed to CIN3+ or cleared (not recorded which). CDR3 loop: CASSRTDSYNSPLFF. The covered CDR3 bases are TGCGCCAGCAGCAGGACTGACTCCTATAATTCACCA.